The 5 T cell receptor beta chains listed next were all sequenced from one sample in a study of T cells in Graves' hyperthyroidism and ophthalmopathy. The CDR3 regions of TCR beta were amplified from RNA transcripts. Primed by the HTBI set, a first-round RT-PCR was run on the TCR CDR3. TCRdb reanalysed the multiplex PCR reads using MiXCR and keeps one entry per CDR3 protein. The sample yields under 550,000 distinct CDR3 sequences, just under 20% seen once. Sequenced: blood. The receptors shown here come from a man in his forties with Graves' ophthalmopathy.

This clonotype was seen a few times. Written as DNA, the CDR3 is TGTGCCATCAGTGAGGGGGTACGAGGGCTGGGGGCGAACACTGAAGCTTTCTTT. It translates to CAISEGVRGLGANTEAFF. The chain combines TRBV10-3 with TRBJ1-1; tentatively, D is TRBD1 (6 bases). CDR1 and CDR2 (germline): ENHRY, SYGVKD. The V end was cut by 2 bases, the J end by 1 base, with 20 bases between. This CDR3 has 18 amino acids.

The chain has TRBV2 and TRBJ2-5, with D possibly being TRBD2 (5 bases). V was clipped by 10 bases and J by 2 bases, with 14 bases between them. The CDR3 runs 13 residues. From germline, CDR1 is SNHLY and CDR2 FYNNEI. CDR3 region: CATSPSRQETQYF. The CDR3 nucleotides read TGTGCCACCTCCCCTAGCAGGCAAGAGACCCAGTACTTC.

This clonotype has just a few counts. V usage is TRBV6-1 and J usage is TRBJ1-2, with D possibly being TRBD1 (6 bases). There are 13 residues in the CDR3. The germline V gene encodes CDR1 MNHNS and CDR2 SASEGT. Trimming took off 9 bases at V and 5 bases at J, with 16 bases between the two ends. The CDR3 reads CASSSTRGYGYTF. CDR3 DNA: TGTGCCAGTAGTTCCACTAGGGGGTATGGCTACACCTTC.

This clonotype has at least ten counts. The chain is built from TRBV5-1 and TRBJ2-3; D perhaps matches TRBD1 (5 bases). Germline lookup yields CDR1 SGHRS and CDR2 YFSETQ. This CDR3 has 14 amino acids. Between the trimmed V and J ends, which lost 6 bases and 4 bases, there was a span of 15 bases. Here the CDR3 DNA reads TGCGCCAGCACCGGCCCATGGGGCGCAGATACGCAGTATTTT. Its translation is CASTGPWGADTQYF.

This clonotype occurred many times. V usage is TRBV2 and J usage is TRBJ2-2, with 11 bases identical to TRBD2. CDR3 length: 14 amino acids. CDR1 and CDR2 (germline): SNHLY, FYNNEI. Trimming took 9 bases from V and 8 from J; bases not matched to a gene: 8. CDR3 region: CARTSGIFSGELFF. For the CDR3, the DNA is TGTGCCAGGACTAGCGGGATTTTCTCGGGGGAGCTGTTTTTT.